A selection of T cell receptor beta chains follows, all from one sample in a study of cytomegalovirus exposure and HLA in healthy donors. The table came from immunoSEQ multiplex PCR; TCRdb's copy has only in-frame clones and leaves some out. The data hold around 300,000 clones, with approximately 85% observed a single time. Input material: PBMCs. Every receptor here comes from a man aged 30 to 45 in good health and CMV-seronegative. The conserved cysteine and the conserved F or W are not part of the CDR3 here. Part of the rows lack a size; the others show once, few, many or a class for expanded clones.

CDR3	size	V	J
ASSSDREDYEQY	.	TRBV2	TRBJ2-7
ASSVDRGASPLH	few	TRBV5-4	TRBJ1-6
ASSIMAGGAGGYT	.	TRBV19	TRBJ1-2
ASSPLGTGKDYGYT	.	TRBV18	TRBJ1-2
ASSIETGTEAF	.	TRBV19	TRBJ1-1
ASSDTSGGLTDTQY	.	TRBV10-1	TRBJ2-3
ASSDGRATNEKLF	.	TRBV5-1	TRBJ1-4
ASRGQGADGYT	.	TRBV6-6	TRBJ1-2
AWSVRLGGEPQH	.	TRBV30	TRBJ1-5
ASTGTENQPQH	few	TRBV2	TRBJ1-5
ASSVSRGTDQETQY	.	TRBV9	TRBJ2-5
ASSPWTGQHYGYT	once	TRBV4-1	TRBJ1-2
ATSRDSGTRELF	.	TRBV15	TRBJ2-2
ASSESWVQGMNTEAF	once	TRBV6-1	TRBJ1-1
ASSLDAVGTEAF	.	TRBV27	TRBJ1-1
ASSLSSGETGANVLT	.	TRBV7-9	TRBJ2-6
ASSLGGGQGYT	.	TRBV11-2	TRBJ1-2
ASSFAGGPDTQY	.	TRBV5-1	TRBJ2-3
ASGRGNTGELF	.	TRBV5-1	TRBJ2-2
ASSTTGGGYGYT	.	TRBV7-2	TRBJ1-2
ASSLSQNDMGMGGLTEAF	once	TRBV27	TRBJ1-1
ASSYPGQGNEQY	.	TRBV4-1	TRBJ2-7
ASSPNTRHGYT	.	TRBV9	TRBJ1-2
ASSQKSTRRNSPLH	.	TRBV4-1	TRBJ1-6
ASSLGQIPGANVLT	.	TRBV5-4	TRBJ2-6
ASSPREAYEQY	.	TRBV7-8	TRBJ2-7
ASSRGQGKEPYEQY	.	TRBV18	TRBJ2-7
ASSLDSGTGGMPQH	.	TRBV5-5	TRBJ1-5
ASSPRGWGNTGELF	once	TRBV9	TRBJ2-2
ASGLRDTEAF	few	TRBV19	TRBJ1-1
ASSLVGGSYNEQF	few	TRBV5-6	TRBJ2-1
ASSKSDRITNYGYT	.	TRBV5-1	TRBJ1-2
AWSARGQVSNQPQH	.	TRBV30	TRBJ1-5
ASSDSSGQGHSPLH	few	TRBV6-4	TRBJ1-6
AISGSGHSYEQY	.	TRBV10-3	TRBJ2-7
ASSLSGGPYNEQF	.	TRBV18	TRBJ2-1
ASSRTTGSGTDTQY	.	TRBV4-1	TRBJ2-3
ASSQDRGGGYGYT	.	TRBV4-2	TRBJ1-2
ARSPVTGPSGGENYEQY	.	TRBV7-5	TRBJ2-7
ASSPGTLSVNTEAF	.	TRBV5-1	TRBJ1-1
ASSSTGQVFDEQF	.	TRBV6-5	TRBJ2-1
ASMTGTRETQY	.	TRBV27	TRBJ2-5
ASSSGTDPYGYT	.	TRBV7-9	TRBJ1-2
ASSWGLGTEAF	.	TRBV5-5	TRBJ1-1
ASSVGQGMNTEAF	.	TRBV18	TRBJ1-1
ASSFDFEDSYEQY	.	TRBV11-2	TRBJ2-7
ASSLGTGGYNTEAF	.	TRBV5-1	TRBJ1-1